A single sample gave rise to the 12 T cell receptor beta chains below, sequenced in a study of blood T cell repertoires in COVID-19. Profiled with immunoSEQ multiplex PCR; TCRdb holds only in-frame clones, not every one. This table has 450,000 to 500,000 clones, 70% to 90% appearing once. Sequencing was done on a sample of peripheral blood. These receptors originate from a human donor in a cohort sampled during active COVID-19.

This clone was seen a few times. The chain links TRBV19 to TRBJ2-1; D is unclear. The CDR3 spans 8 residues. Trimming left V 9 bases short and J 15 bases short, with 9 bases between. In germline, CDR1 is LNHDA, CDR2 SQIVND (reference sequence). This CDR3 is CASCSSFF. DNA of the CDR3: TGTGCCAGCTGTAGTTCGTTCTTC.

The J gene is TRBJ2-2, the V gene TRBV9; D possibly corresponds to TRBD1 (5 bases). The CDR3 is made up of 16 amino acids. CDR1 and CDR2 from the germline V gene are SGDLS and YYNGEE. Deletions cut 4 bases from V and 0 bases from J, with 13 bases between. The CDR3 loop is CASSPLTTANTGELFF. The CDR3 region has the DNA TGTGCCAGCAGCCCGTTAACGACAGCGAACACCGGGGAGCTGTTTTTT.

The rearrangement joins TRBV5-1 to TRBJ1-4; the match to TRBD1 covers 8 bases. Trimming took 4 bases from V and 5 from J; bases not matched to a gene: 4. Germline lookup yields CDR1 SGHRS and CDR2 YFSETQ. The CDR3 is 14 residues long. CDR3 sequence: CASSAGGANEKLFF. The DNA for the CDR3 is TGCGCCAGCAGCGCAGGGGGCGCGAATGAAAAACTGTTTTTT.

The gene calls are TRBV5-4 and TRBJ1-4, with D tentatively TRBD1 (6 bases). Germline V gene sequence: CDR1 SGHNT, CDR2 YYREEE (reference sequence). V was shortened by 6 bases and J by 8 bases, with 17 bases between the two germline ends. The CDR3 runs 14 residues. CDR3 DNA sequence: TGTGCCAGCACCTCGGACAGAAGTAGGGAAAAACTGTTTTTT. Translating it yields CASTSDRSREKLFF.

The rearrangement uses TRBV2 and TRBJ1-4; no clear D gene. Germline values: CDR1 SNHLY, CDR2 FYNNEI. The CDR3 has 13 residues. Between the trimmed V and J ends, which lost 6 bases and 8 bases, there was a span of 13 bases. The CDR3 loop is CASSPSRREKLFF. The CDR3 coding sequence is TGTGCCAGCAGCCCCTCTCGCAGGGAAAAACTGTTTTTT.

The rearrangement uses TRBV7-2 and TRBJ2-7; 14 bases align to TRBD2. This CDR3 region has 15 residues. Germline V gives CDR1 SGHTA, CDR2 FQGNSA. V trimming: 5 bases; J trimming: 2 bases; junction bases outside the gene matches: 2. In DNA form, the CDR3 reads TGTGCCAGCAGCGTGGGACTAGCGGGAGCCTACGAGCAGTACTTC. Encoded protein: CASSVGLAGAYEQYF.

The chain joins TRBV5-1 to TRBJ1-3; D uncertain. CDR1 SGHRS and CDR2 YFSETQ come from the germline V gene. The germline V and J ends were trimmed by 5 bases and 0 bases, with 6 bases remaining between them. This CDR3 is 13 amino acids long. The CDR3 nucleotides are TGCGCCAGCAGTTCCCACTCTGGAAACACCATATATTTT. Translation gives CASSSHSGNTIYF.

This rearrangement joins TRBV5-1 to TRBJ2-1; TRBD2 aligns across 10 bases. Germline values: CDR1 SGHRS, CDR2 YFSETQ. V lost 5 bases to trimming and J lost 9 bases; unmatched junction nucleotides: 11. The CDR3 has 15 amino acids. The CDR3 bases are TGCGCCAGCAGGTATGGGCTAGCGGGAGAGGTTGAGCAGTTCTTC. Encoded protein: CASRYGLAGEVEQFF.

This clone occurred once. The chain has TRBV6-5 and TRBJ1-5, with 8 bases identical to TRBD1. Germline CDR1 reads MNHEY; CDR2 reads SVGAGI. Trimming removed 4 bases from V and 9 bases from J; junction bases left unmatched: 8. The CDR3 extends over 14 amino acids. In DNA, the CDR3 is TGTGCCAGCAGTTCTCGGACAGGGATGGGGCCCCAGCATTTT. Amino acid sequence: CASSSRTGMGPQHF.

The chain's CDR3 is CASSLTGNTIRSYNEQFF. The CDR3 nucleotides are TGCGCCAGCAGCTTAACAGGGAATACAATCCGCTCCTACAATGAGCAGTTCTTC. The chain has TRBV5-1 and TRBJ2-1; D is possibly TRBD1 (6 bases). This CDR3 region has 18 residues. V lost 2 bases to trimming and J lost 0 bases, with 18 bases between them. CDR1 is SGHRS and CDR2 is YFSETQ in the germline V gene.

The table lists this clone with many counts. The gene calls are TRBV29-1 and TRBJ1-1; D gene unclear. The CDR3 covers 13 residues. Trimming left V 8 bases short and J 5 bases short, with 18 bases between. CDR1 is SQVTM and CDR2 is ANQGSEA in the germline V gene. For the CDR3, the DNA is TGCAGCCCCATTGAGGGATTGAGGACTGAAGCTTTCTTT. Encoded protein: CSPIEGLRTEAFF.

This chain joins TRBV10-3 and TRBJ2-3; maybe TRBD2 (5 bases). The V gene lost 0 bases and the J gene lost 3 bases, with 10 bases spanning the gap. CDR1 is ENHRY and CDR2 is SYGVKD in the germline V gene. CDR3 size: 15 residues. The CDR3 loop reads CAISESPGETDTQYF. The CDR3 DNA reads TGTGCCATCAGTGAGTCCCCTGGGGAGACAGATACGCAGTATTTT.